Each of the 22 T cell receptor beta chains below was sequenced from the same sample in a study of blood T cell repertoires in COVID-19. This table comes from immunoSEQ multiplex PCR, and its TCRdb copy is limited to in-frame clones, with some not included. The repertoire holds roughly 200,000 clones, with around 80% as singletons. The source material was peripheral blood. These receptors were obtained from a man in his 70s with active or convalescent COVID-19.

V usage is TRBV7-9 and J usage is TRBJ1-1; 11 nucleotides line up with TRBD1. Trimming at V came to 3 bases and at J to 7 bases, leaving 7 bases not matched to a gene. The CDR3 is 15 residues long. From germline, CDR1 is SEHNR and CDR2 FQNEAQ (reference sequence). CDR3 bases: TGTGCCAGCAGCTTTTGGGACAGGGGGTTTGGTGAAGCTTTCTTT. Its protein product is CASSFWDRGFGEAFF.

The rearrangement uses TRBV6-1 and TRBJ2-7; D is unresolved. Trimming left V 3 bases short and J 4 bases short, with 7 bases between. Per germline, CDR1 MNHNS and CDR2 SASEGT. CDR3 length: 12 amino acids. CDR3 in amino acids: CASSDTGYEQYF. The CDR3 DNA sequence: TGTGCCAGCAGTGACACGGGTTACGAGCAGTACTTC.

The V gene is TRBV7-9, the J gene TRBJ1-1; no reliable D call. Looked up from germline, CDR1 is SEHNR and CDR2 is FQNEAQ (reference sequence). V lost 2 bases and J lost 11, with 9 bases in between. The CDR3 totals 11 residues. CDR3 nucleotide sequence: TGTGCCAGCAGCTTAAGAGGTGGCGCTTTCTTT. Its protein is CASSLRGGAFF. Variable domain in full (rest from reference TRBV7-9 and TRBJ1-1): DTGVSQNPRHKITKRGQNVTFRCDPISEHNRLYWYRQTLGQGPEFLTYFQNEAQLEKSRLLSDRFSAERPKGSFSTLEIQRTEQGDSAMYLCASSLRGGAFFGQGTRLTVV.

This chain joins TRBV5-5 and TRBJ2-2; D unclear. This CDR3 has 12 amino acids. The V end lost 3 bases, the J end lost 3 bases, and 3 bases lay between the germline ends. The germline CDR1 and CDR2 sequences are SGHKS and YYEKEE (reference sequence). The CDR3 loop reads CASSSYTGELFF. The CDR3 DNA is TGTGCCAGCAGCTCGTACACCGGGGAGCTGTTTTTT. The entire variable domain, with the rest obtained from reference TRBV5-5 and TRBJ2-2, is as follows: DAGVTQSPTHLIKTRGQQVTLRCSPISGHKSVSWYQQVLGQGPQFIFQYYEKEERGRGNFPDRFSARQFPNYSSELNVNALLLGDSALYLCASSSYTGELFFGEGSRLTVL.

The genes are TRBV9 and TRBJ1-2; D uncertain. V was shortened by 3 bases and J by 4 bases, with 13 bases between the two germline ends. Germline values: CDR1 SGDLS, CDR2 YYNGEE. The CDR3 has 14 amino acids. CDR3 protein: CASSAQVESYGYTF. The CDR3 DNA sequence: TGTGCCAGCAGCGCTCAAGTTGAGAGCTATGGCTACACCTTC.

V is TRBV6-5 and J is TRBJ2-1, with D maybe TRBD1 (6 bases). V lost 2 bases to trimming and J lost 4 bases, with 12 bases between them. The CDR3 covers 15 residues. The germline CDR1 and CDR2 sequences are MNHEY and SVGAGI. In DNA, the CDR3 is TGTGCCAGCAGTTACGGGGGCACGGCTTACAATGAGCAGTTCTTC. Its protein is CASSYGGTAYNEQFF.

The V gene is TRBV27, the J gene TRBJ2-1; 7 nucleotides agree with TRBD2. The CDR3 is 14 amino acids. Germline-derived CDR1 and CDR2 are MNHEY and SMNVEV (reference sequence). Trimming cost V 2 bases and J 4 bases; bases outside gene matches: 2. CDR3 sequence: CASSLRGEYNEQFF. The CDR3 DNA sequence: TGTGCCAGCAGTTTACGGGGGGAATACAATGAGCAGTTCTTC.

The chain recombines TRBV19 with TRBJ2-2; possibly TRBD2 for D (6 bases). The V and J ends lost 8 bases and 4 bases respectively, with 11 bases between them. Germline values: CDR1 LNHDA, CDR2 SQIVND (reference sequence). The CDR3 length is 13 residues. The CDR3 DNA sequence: TGTGCCAGTTCGCGGGGTTTCACCGGGGAGCTGTTTTTT. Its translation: CASSRGFTGELFF.

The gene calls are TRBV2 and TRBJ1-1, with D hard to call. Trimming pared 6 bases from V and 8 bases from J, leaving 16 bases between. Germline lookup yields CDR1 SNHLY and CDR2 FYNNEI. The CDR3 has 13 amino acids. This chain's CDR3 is CASRDREGSEAFF. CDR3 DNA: TGTGCCAGCAGGGATCGGGAGGGTTCCGAAGCTTTCTTT.

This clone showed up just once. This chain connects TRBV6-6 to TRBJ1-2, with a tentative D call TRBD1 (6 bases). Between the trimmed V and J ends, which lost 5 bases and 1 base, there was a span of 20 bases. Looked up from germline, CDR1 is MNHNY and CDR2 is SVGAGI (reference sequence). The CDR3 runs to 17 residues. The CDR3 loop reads CASSPLLTGPINYGYTF. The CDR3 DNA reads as TGTGCCAGCAGTCCACTGCTGACAGGTCCGATTAACTATGGCTACACCTTC.

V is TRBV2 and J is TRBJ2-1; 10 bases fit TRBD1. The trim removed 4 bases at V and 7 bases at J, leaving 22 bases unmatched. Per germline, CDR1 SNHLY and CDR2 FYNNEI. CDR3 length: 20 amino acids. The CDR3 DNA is TGTGCCAGCAGTGTCCATGGTCTAGGACAGGGGGACTCTACGCGGAATGAGCAGTTCTTC. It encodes CASSVHGLGQGDSTRNEQFF. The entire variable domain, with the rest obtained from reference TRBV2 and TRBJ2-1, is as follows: EPEVTQTPSHQVTQMGQEVILRCVPISNHLYFYWYRQILGQKVEFLVSFYNNEISEKSEIFDDQFSVERPDGSNFTLKIRSTKLEDSAMYFCASSVHGLGQGDSTRNEQFFGPGTRLTVL.

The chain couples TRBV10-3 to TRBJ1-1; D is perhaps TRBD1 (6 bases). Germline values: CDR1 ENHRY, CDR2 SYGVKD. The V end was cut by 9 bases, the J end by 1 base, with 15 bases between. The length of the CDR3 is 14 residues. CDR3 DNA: TGTGCCATAGGGGCGCAGGGGTGGAACACTGAAGCTTTCTTT. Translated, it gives CAIGAQGWNTEAFF.

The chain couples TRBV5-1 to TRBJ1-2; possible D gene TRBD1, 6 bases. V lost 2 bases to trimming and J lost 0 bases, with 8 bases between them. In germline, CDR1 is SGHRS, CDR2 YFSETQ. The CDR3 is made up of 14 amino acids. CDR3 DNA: TGCGCCAGCAGCTTTACAGGGTCTAACTATGGCTACACCTTC. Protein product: CASSFTGSNYGYTF.

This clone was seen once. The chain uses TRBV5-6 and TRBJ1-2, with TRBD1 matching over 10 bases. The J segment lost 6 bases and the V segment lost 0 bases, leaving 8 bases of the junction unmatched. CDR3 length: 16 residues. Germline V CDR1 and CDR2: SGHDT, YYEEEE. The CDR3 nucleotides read TGTGCCAGCAGCTTGGCGGGGACAGGGGCGTCGGATGGCTACACCTTC. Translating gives CASSLAGTGASDGYTF.

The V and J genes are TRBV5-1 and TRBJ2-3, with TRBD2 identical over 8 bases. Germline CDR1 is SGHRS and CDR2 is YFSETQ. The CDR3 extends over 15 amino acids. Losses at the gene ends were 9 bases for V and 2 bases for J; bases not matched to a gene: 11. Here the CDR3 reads CAILERGRLTDTQYF. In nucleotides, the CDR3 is TGCGCCATCCTAGAGCGGGGGCGACTCACAGATACGCAGTATTTT.

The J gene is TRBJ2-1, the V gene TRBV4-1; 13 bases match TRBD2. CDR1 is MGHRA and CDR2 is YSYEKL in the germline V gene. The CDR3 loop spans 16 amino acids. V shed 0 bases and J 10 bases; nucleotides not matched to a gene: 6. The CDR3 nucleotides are TGCGCCAGCAGCCAAGAAGGACTAGCGGGAGCGAACGAGCAGTTCTTC. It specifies CASSQEGLAGANEQFF.

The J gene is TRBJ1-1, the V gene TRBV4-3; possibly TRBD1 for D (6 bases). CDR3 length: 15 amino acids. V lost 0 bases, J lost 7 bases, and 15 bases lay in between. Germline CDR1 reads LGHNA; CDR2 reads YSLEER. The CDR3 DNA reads TGCGCCAGCAGCCAAGATTATCCGGGGGGCGTTGAAGCTTTCTTT. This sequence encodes CASSQDYPGGVEAFF.

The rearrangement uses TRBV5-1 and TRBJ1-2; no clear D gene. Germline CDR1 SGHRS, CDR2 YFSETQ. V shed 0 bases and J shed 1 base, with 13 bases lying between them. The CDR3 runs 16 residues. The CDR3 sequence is CASSLVPISLNYGYTF. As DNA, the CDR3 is TGCGCCAGCAGCTTGGTTCCGATTAGCCTTAACTATGGCTACACCTTC. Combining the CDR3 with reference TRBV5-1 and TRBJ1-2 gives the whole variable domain KAGVTQTPRYLIKTRGQQVTLSCSPISGHRSVSWYQQTPGQGLQFLFEYFSETQRNKGNFPGRFSGRQFSNSRSEMNVSTLELGDSALYLCASSLVPISLNYGYTFGSGTRLTVV.

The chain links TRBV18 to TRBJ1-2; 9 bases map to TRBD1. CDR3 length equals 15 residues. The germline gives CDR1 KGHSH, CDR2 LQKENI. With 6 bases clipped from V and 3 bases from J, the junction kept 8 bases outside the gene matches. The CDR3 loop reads CASSPRQGEHYGYTF. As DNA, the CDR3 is TGTGCCAGCTCCCCTCGACAGGGGGAACACTATGGCTACACCTTC.

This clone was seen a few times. CDR3 residues: CASSEAFGVGNTIYF. Written as DNA, the CDR3 is TGTGCCAGCAGCGAGGCGTTCGGGGTTGGAAACACCATATATTTT. The V gene is TRBV9, the J gene TRBJ1-3; D uncertain. V was clipped by 3 bases and J by 3 bases, with 13 bases between them. CDR1 and CDR2 from the germline V gene are SGDLS and YYNGEE. The CDR3 runs 15 residues.

The CDR3 coding sequence is TGTGCCAGCAGCCCCCGCGGCGGGGGGTTGACAGATACGCAGTATTTT. As protein: CASSPRGGGLTDTQYF. The chain couples TRBV7-2 to TRBJ2-3, with TRBD2 matching over 8 bases. V gave up 5 bases and J gave up 3 bases; unmatched junction bases: 10. This CDR3 spans 16 amino acids. The germline V gene encodes CDR1 SGHTA and CDR2 FQGNSA.

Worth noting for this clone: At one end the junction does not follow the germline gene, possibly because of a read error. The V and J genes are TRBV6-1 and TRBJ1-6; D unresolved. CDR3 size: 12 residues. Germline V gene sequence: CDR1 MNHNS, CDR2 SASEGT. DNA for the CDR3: TGTGCCAGCACTGAACGTAATTCACCCCTCCACTTT. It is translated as CASTERNSPLHF.